This entry lists 2 T cell receptor beta chains sequenced from one sample in a study of lymphopenia after photon versus proton radiotherapy. Only in-frame clones appear in the TCRdb table, and some are missing; sequencing was by immunoSEQ multiplex PCR. This table has about 20,000 clones, about 89% appearing once. Material: peripheral blood, obtained from a patient treated with proton-based radiotherapy. The receptors come from a man older than 75 with esophageal cancer.

This clone has just a few counts. The chain recombines TRBV30 with TRBJ2-6; D gene uncertain. CDR1 is GTSNPN and CDR2 is SVGIG in the germline V gene (reference sequence). The V and J ends lost 0 bases and 1 base respectively, with 1 base between them. This CDR3 has 13 residues. The CDR3 reads CAWSVSGANVLTF. The DNA of the CDR3 is TGTGCCTGGAGTGTTTCTGGGGCCAACGTCCTGACTTTC.

The V and J genes are TRBV15 and TRBJ2-1; 11 nucleotides align to TRBD1. Germline trimming cut 6 bases from V and 7 bases from J; bases unmatched to any gene: 14. Germline CDR1 and CDR2: LNHNV and YYDKDF (reference sequence). CDR3 length: 17 amino acids. CDR3 coding DNA: TGTGCCACCAGGGATAAGGAAGGGACAGGGGGTCGGAATGAGCAGTTCTTC. Encoded protein: CATRDKEGTGGRNEQFF.